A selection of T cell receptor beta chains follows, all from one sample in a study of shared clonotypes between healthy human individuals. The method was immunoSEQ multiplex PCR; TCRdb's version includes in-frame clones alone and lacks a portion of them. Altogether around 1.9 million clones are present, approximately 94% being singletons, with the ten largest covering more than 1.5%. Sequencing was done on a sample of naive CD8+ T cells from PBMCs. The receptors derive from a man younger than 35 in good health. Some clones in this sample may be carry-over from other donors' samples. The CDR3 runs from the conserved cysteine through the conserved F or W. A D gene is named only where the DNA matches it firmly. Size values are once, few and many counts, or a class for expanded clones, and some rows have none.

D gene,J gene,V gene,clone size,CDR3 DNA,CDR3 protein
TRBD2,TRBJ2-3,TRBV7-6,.,TGTGCCAGCAGTTCCAAGACTAGCGGGAGCCCCCTCACAGATACGCAGTATTTT,CASSSKTSGSPLTDTQYF
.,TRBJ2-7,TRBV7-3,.,TGTGCCAGCAGCTCCGGACCTTTCGAGGTCTCGAACGAGCAGTACTTC,CASSSGPFEVSNEQYF
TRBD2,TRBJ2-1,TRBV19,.,TGTGCCAGTAGTATCGGGAGCGGGACCCTTTGGGATGAGCAGTTCTTC,CASSIGSGTLWDEQFF
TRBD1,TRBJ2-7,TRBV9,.,TGTGCCAGCAGCGTAGAACCTAGGACAGGCTACGAGCAGTACTTC,CASSVEPRTGYEQYF
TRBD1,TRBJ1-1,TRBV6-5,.,TGTGCCAGCAGGATGGACAGGGGAATGAACACTGAAGCTTTCTTT,CASRMDRGMNTEAFF
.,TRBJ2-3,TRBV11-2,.,TGTGCCAGCACTTCCCGGGACGGAGCATTTGATACGCAGTATTTT,CASTSRDGAFDTQYF
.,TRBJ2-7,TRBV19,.,TGTGCCAGTAGTCCCAGAGGCCGTTCCTACGAGCAGTACTTC,CASSPRGRSYEQYF
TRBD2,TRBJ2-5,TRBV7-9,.,TGTGCCAGCAGCCGAGGGACTAGCGGGATCTTTGAGACCCAGTACTTC,CASSRGTSGIFETQYF
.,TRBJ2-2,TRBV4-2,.,TGTGCCAGCAGCCAGAGGAGGGGGCAAGCGCCGAACACCGGGGAGCTGTTTTTT,CASSQRRGQAPNTGELFF
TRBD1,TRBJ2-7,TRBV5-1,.,TGCGCCAGCAGCGTAACGGGACAGGGGACCTACGAGCAGTACTTC,CASSVTGQGTYEQYF
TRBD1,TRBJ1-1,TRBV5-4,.,TGTGCCAGCAGCCGAACGACAGGGGGCACTGAAGCTTTCTTT,CASSRTTGGTEAFF
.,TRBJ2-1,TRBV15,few,TGTGCCACCAGCAGAGATGTCTTGGAGAGAAATGAGCAGTTCTTC,CATSRDVLERNEQFF
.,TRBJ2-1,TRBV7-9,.,TGTGCCAGCAGCATTAGGGGGGAGCAGTTCTTC,CASSIRGEQFF
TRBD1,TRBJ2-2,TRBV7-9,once,TGTGCCAGCAGCCGGGACAGGGGAATGGCCGGGGAGCTGTTTTTT,CASSRDRGMAGELFF
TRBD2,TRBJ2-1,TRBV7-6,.,TGTGCCAGCAGCTTAGAAGCCGGGACTAGCGGGGCTTACAATGAGCAGTTCTTC,CASSLEAGTSGAYNEQFF